The present TCR beta chain was sequenced within a study of Graves' ophthalmopathy and Graves' hyperthyroidism. Ophthalmopathy absent within 18 months of follow-up marked hyperthyroidism as stable. Symptoms, serum thyroxine and TRAb, thyroid ultrasound, and orbital computed tomography formed the diagnostic basis. Out of more than 8.5 ml of fresh peripheral blood, PBMCs were obtained. A remark on this clonotype: What it recognizes is unknown.

TCR beta CDR3 regions were amplified from RNA transcripts. HTBI primers served in a first-round RT-PCR, which a second-round multiplex PCR followed. TCRdb recomputed calls from the multiplex PCR reads with MiXCR, one row per CDR3 protein. The sample lists a few hundred thousand distinct CDR3 sequences, roughly 14% seen once, with approximately 7% in the top ten. Study results and caveats: Also, most clonotypes expanded in the thyroid above 0.001 frequency appeared in blood.

This CDR3 contains 14 residues. The V end was cut by 2 bases, the J end by 14 bases, with 19 bases between. The germline CDR1 and CDR2 sequences are LNHNV and YYDKDF (reference sequence). The rearrangement links TRBV15 to TRBJ2-4; D is perhaps TRBD1 (6 bases). This clonotype originated in a woman younger than 30 with stable Graves' hyperthyroidism. Sequenced material: peripheral blood. The CDR3 reads CATSRSRTVDAKYF. For the CDR3, the DNA is TGTGCCACCAGCAGATCGAGGACAGTAGACGCTAAGTACTTC.